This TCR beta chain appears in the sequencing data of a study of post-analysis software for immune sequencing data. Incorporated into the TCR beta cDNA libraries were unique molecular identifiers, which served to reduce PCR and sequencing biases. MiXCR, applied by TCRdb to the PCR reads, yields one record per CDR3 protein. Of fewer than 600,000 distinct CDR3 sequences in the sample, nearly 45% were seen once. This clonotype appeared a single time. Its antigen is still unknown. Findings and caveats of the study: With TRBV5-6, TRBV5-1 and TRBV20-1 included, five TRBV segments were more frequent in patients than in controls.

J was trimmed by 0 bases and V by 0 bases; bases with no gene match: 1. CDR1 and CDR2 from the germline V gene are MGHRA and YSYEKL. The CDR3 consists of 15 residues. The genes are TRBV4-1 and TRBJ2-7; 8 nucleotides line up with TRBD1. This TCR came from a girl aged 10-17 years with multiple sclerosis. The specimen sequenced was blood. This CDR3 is CASSQETGDSYEQYF. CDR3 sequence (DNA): TGCGCCAGCAGCCAAGAGACAGGGGACTCCTACGAGCAGTACTTC.